This is a list of T cell receptor beta chains from one sample in a study of T cells in Graves' hyperthyroidism and ophthalmopathy. TCRdb analysed the multiplex PCR reads with MiXCR anew, one entry per CDR3 protein. The sample shows about 600,000 distinct CDR3 sequences, 16% of them seen only once. The source material was blood. The receptors derive from a woman in her 40s with Graves' ophthalmopathy. Both conserved end residues are part of each CDR3. D genes are given only for firm matches. Size is omitted from some rows. Given values are once, few, many or a class for expanded clones.

j_gene | abundance | d_gene | v_gene | CDR3nt | CDR3aa
TRBJ1-2 | few | TRBD1 | TRBV19 | TGTGCCAGTCTAAACACCGGGACAGTTGGCTACACCTTC | CASLNTGTVGYTF
TRBJ1-6 | few | . | TRBV28 | TGTGCCAGCAGTCCCACCCTTCACCGCGCTCCCCTCCACTTT | CASSPTLHRAPLHF
TRBJ2-1 | many | TRBD2 | TRBV7-6 | TGTGCCAGCAGCTTAACGGTCCGAGCGGGAGGGGATGAGCAGTTCTTC | CASSLTVRAGGDEQFF
TRBJ1-6 | few | . | TRBV20-1 | TGCAGTGCTGGGGACAAGATGAGCCTCCACTTT | CSAGDKMSLHF
TRBJ2-7 | . | . | TRBV5-1 | TGCGCCAGCAGAGAAGGCGCTACCTACGAGCAGTACTTC | CASREGATYEQYF
TRBJ2-5 | few | TRBD2 | TRBV7-8 | TGTGCCAGCAGCTTCGGGTCCGGGAGGTCCGCCCCACAAGAGACCCAGTACTTC | CASSFGSGRSAPQETQYF
TRBJ1-3 | many | . | TRBV20-1 | TGCAGTGCTAGAGATGGGTTGGCCAGGGACTCTGGAAACACCATATATTTT | CSARDGLARDSGNTIYF
TRBJ2-5 | few | TRBD2 | TRBV7-9 | TGTGCCAGCAGCTTAGTGGGTAGCGGGAGTGGGGAGACCCAGTACTTC | CASSLVGSGSGETQYF
TRBJ1-1 | . | . | TRBV6-1 | TGTGCCAGCCCCCCCGCCACCAACACTGAAGCTTTCTTT | CASPPATNTEAFF
TRBJ2-5 | . | TRBD2 | TRBV20-1 | TGCAGTGCTAGAGAAGGCTTGCGGGAGTCAGGGACCCAGTACTTC | CSAREGLRESGTQYF
TRBJ1-4 | few | . | TRBV6-1 | TGTGCCAGCAGTAATAGGGTAGCAACTAATGAAAAACTGTTTTTT | CASSNRVATNEKLFF
TRBJ1-4 | many | . | TRBV30 | TGTGCCTGGAGTGTACCCTCCGAAAAACTGTTTTTT | CAWSVPSEKLFF
TRBJ2-1 | many | . | TRBV11-3 | TGTGCCAGCAGCTTAAGAGGAGGCAATGAGCAGTTCTTC | CASSLRGGNEQFF
TRBJ1-6 | . | . | TRBV14 | TGTGCCAGCAGCCAGACAGATAATTCACCCCTCCACTTT | CASSQTDNSPLHF
TRBJ2-7 | few | TRBD2 | TRBV7-9 | TGTGCCAGCAGCTCCGGGGGGGAGGTAGCCTACGAGCAGTACTTC | CASSSGGEVAYEQYF
TRBJ1-1 | few | . | TRBV3-1 | TGTGCCAGCGCTACCGGGGTGGGACATAACGGTGTAGCTTTCTTT | CASATGVGHNGVAFF
TRBJ2-7 | . | . | TRBV24-1 | TGTGCCACCAGTGACCGGCTAGCGCCACTCGAGCAGTACTTC | CATSDRLAPLEQYF
TRBJ2-1 | many | TRBD2 | TRBV6-1 | TGTGCCAGCAGTGAATTAGCGGGAGTCTCCATTACACGCGATGAGCAGTTCTTC | CASSELAGVSITRDEQFF
TRBJ2-1 | . | . | TRBV20-1 | TGCAGTGCTAGGGGACTGCACTCCTACAATGAGCAGTTCTTC | CSARGLHSYNEQFF
TRBJ1-1 | . | . | TRBV20-1 | TGCAGTTCTCTGGGTTACAAAGAATCGAACACTGAAGCTTTCTTT | CSSLGYKESNTEAFF
TRBJ2-1 | few | . | TRBV6-1 | TGTGCCAGCAGCCGCAGGGCCTCAGACAATGAGCAGTTCTTC | CASSRRASDNEQFF
TRBJ2-4 | . | TRBD1 | TRBV30 | TGTGCCTGGAATGGACAGGGAGGTAACATTCAGTACTTC | CAWNGQGGNIQYF
TRBJ2-3 | . | TRBD1 | TRBV9 | TGTGCCAGCAGCGTAGCCCAGGGGGCCACAGATACGCAGTATTTT | CASSVAQGATDTQYF
TRBJ2-2 | few | . | TRBV9 | TGTGCCAGCAGCCTTTCCCTGGGGGAACCCGGGGAGCTGTTTTTT | CASSLSLGEPGELFF
TRBJ2-3 | many | . | TRBV6-1 | TGTGCCAGCAGTGAACTTGGGGCTTCCACAGATACGCAGTATTTT | CASSELGASTDTQYF
TRBJ2-5 | . | . | TRBV14 | TGTGCCAGCAGCCAAGGACCGGCAGAACTACAAGAGACCCAGTACTTC | CASSQGPAELQETQYF
TRBJ2-1 | many | . | TRBV12-3/TRBV12-4 | TGTGCCAGCAGTCCATCCCCCCAGGGTTCCTACAATGAGCAGTTCTTC | CASSPSPQGSYNEQFF
TRBJ2-7 | . | TRBD2 | TRBV7-2 | TGTGCCAGCAGCTGGACTAGCCCCTACGAGCAGTACTTC | CASSWTSPYEQYF
TRBJ2-1 | . | TRBD2 | TRBV6-1 | TGTGCCAGCAGGAAGGCGGGGGGGCCCGAGAAGCAGTTCTTC | CASRKAGGPEKQFF
TRBJ2-5 | few | . | TRBV2 | TGTGCCAGCAAGGAGGTACAAGAGACCCAGTACTTC | CASKEVQETQYF
TRBJ1-5 | many | . | TRBV5-6 | TGTGCCAGCAGCTTGAATCCCTCGGCAGCCCAGCATTTT | CASSLNPSAAQHF
TRBJ2-7 | few | TRBD1 | TRBV6-1 | TGTGCCAGCAGTACCACCCCGGACAGGCGATCCTACGAGCAGTACTTC | CASSTTPDRRSYEQYF
TRBJ2-7 | few | . | TRBV5-1 | TGCGCCAGCAGCCAAGCAAAGGGGGGGGCATCCCTCATATATGAGGAGCAGTACTTC | CASSQAKGGASLIYEEQYF
TRBJ1-1 | few | . | TRBV4-1 | TGCGCCAGCAGCCAAGTCTCATACACTGAAGCTTTCTTT | CASSQVSYTEAFF
TRBJ2-1 | . | . | TRBV27 | TGTGCCAGCAGTGAACGGGGGACTGAGCAGTTCTTC | CASSERGTEQFF
TRBJ1-1 | many | . | TRBV27 | TGTGCCAGCAGTTTCTCCCCCCCAGGACAAATGAACACTGAAGCTTTCTTT | CASSFSPPGQMNTEAFF
TRBJ2-3 | . | TRBD2 | TRBV29-1 | TGCAGCGTTGACGGGAGGGATGAAGATACGCAGTATTTT | CSVDGRDEDTQYF
TRBJ1-5 | many | . | TRBV20-1 | TGCAGTGCTAGCGGGACAAGCAATCAGCCCCAGCATTTT | CSASGTSNQPQHF
TRBJ2-1 | . | TRBD2 | TRBV19 | TGTGCCAGTAGTCTAGCGGGGGACCACAATGAGCAGTTCTTC | CASSLAGDHNEQFF
TRBJ2-5 | many | TRBD1 | TRBV11-2 | TGTGCCAGCAGCCCGGGGACAGGCGGTGCGACCCAGTACTTC | CASSPGTGGATQYF
TRBJ2-5 | many | TRBD2 | TRBV20-1 | TGCAGTGCTAGGTCGGCGGGGGTCCAAGAGACCCAGTACTTC | CSARSAGVQETQYF
TRBJ2-3 | many | TRBD2 | TRBV27 | TGTGCCAGCAGTATACTAGCGGGGGCTTTCACAGATACGCAGTATTTT | CASSILAGAFTDTQYF
TRBJ2-1 | many | TRBD2 | TRBV3-1 | TGTGCCAGCAGCGATTCGTTAGCGGGGGGTTACTCCTACAATGAGCAGTTCTTC | CASSDSLAGGYSYNEQFF
TRBJ2-2 | . | . | TRBV13 | TGTGCCAGCAGCTTAGTGTTTGCCGGGGAGCTGTTTTTT | CASSLVFAGELFF
TRBJ2-2 | . | . | TRBV19 | TGTGCCAGTAGGCCCAATGGGGCCGGGGAGCTGTTTTTT | CASRPNGAGELFF
TRBJ1-3 | . | . | TRBV30 | TGTGCCTGGAGTGTACCACACTCTGGAAACACCATATATTTT | CAWSVPHSGNTIYF
TRBJ2-3 | many | . | TRBV11-2 | TGTGCCAGCAGCTGGGGACATGGCACAGATACGCAGTATTTT | CASSWGHGTDTQYF
TRBJ2-3 | few | . | TRBV10-3 | TGTGCCATCAGTAGCCCCGCGTCTAGCACAGATACGCAGTATTTT | CAISSPASSTDTQYF
TRBJ2-2 | . | TRBD1 | TRBV24-1 | TGTGCCACCAGTGAACCGGGACAGGGGAACACCGGGGAGCTGTTTTTT | CATSEPGQGNTGELFF
TRBJ1-1 | . | TRBD1 | TRBV20-1 | TGCAGTGCTAGGACTACAGGGGGATTGACGGCTTTCTTT | CSARTTGGLTAFF
TRBJ2-3 | many | . | TRBV2 | TGTGCCAGCAGCGACTCGACAGAAAGCACAGATACGCAGTATTTT | CASSDSTESTDTQYF
TRBJ2-2 | few | TRBD2 | TRBV24-1 | TGTGCCACCGGACTAGCGGGAGTACCCACCGGGGAGCTGTTTTTT | CATGLAGVPTGELFF
TRBJ2-3 | many | TRBD1 | TRBV27 | TGTGCCAGCAGTTTATCAAACTGGGGACAGGCCGCCATAGATACGCAGTATTTT | CASSLSNWGQAAIDTQYF
TRBJ1-6 | many | TRBD1 | TRBV28 | TGTGCCAGCATTATGTCCAGGGGGGGTTCACCCCTCCACTTT | CASIMSRGGSPLHF